The rows below give T cell receptor beta chains drawn from one sample of a study of T cells after yellow fever vaccination. TCRdb re-called the 5' RACE reads with MiXCR, one entry per CDR3 protein. The table records about 220,000 distinct CDR3 sequences, about 7% of them present only once. Sequenced material: CD4+ T cells sorted from PBMCs, taken on the day of the yellow fever booster vaccination. The receptors here all came from a man aged 25-40 years who received the YFV17D yellow fever vaccine. The CDR3 runs from the conserved cysteine through the conserved F or W. The order of the fields is V gene, D gene, clone size, J gene, CDR3 protein, CDR3 DNA. D genes are given only for firm matches. Size tells how often a clone was seen (once, few, many) or the class of an expanded clone, and some rows leave it out.

>TRBV7-3|-|many|TRBJ2-7
CASSLLGTTEQYF
TGTGCCAGCAGCTTATTGGGCACCACCGAGCAGTACTTC
>TRBV5-6|-|many|TRBJ2-1
CASSPKAGRFNEQFF
TGTGCCAGCAGCCCAAAAGCGGGTAGATTCAATGAGCAGTTCTTC
>TRBV7-9|-|few|TRBJ2-5
CASRSYPARETQYF
TGTGCCAGCCGGTCCTATCCAGCCCGGGAGACCCAGTACTTC
>TRBV18|TRBD2|-|TRBJ2-5
CASSPVGGSGETQYF
TGTGCCAGCTCACCAGTGGGCGGGAGTGGAGAGACCCAGTACTTC
>TRBV29-1|-|many|TRBJ2-3
CSVESGTDTQYF
TGCAGCGTTGAATCTGGCACAGATACGCAGTATTTT
>TRBV5-1|-|few|TRBJ2-1
CASSLLGAGAGNEQFF
TGCGCCAGCAGCCTCCTTGGGGCAGGGGCGGGCAATGAGCAGTTCTTC
>TRBV19|TRBD2|few|TRBJ2-1
CASSSSGIGEQFF
TGTGCCAGTAGTTCTAGCGGGATAGGTGAGCAGTTCTTC
>TRBV4-3|-|many|TRBJ2-1
CASSHLPGAHEQFF
TGCGCCAGCAGCCACCTACCGGGGGCACATGAGCAGTTCTTC
>TRBV28|TRBD1|few|TRBJ2-1
CAVGTGYNEQFF
TGTGCCGTCGGGACAGGGTACAATGAGCAGTTCTTC
>TRBV5-5|TRBD2|few|TRBJ2-7
CASSPRGSGKSYEQYF
TGTGCCAGCAGCCCGCGGGGTAGCGGGAAGTCCTACGAGCAGTACTTC
>TRBV5-1|-|few|TRBJ2-5
CASSLWGVETQYF
TGCGCCAGCAGCTTGTGGGGGGTAGAGACCCAGTACTTC
>TRBV4-3|TRBD2|-|TRBJ2-5
CASSLQPSGSAETQYF
TGCGCCAGCAGCCTCCAGCCCAGCGGGAGTGCAGAGACCCAGTACTTC
>TRBV18|-|-|TRBJ1-1
CASSPIEGVEAFF
TGTGCCAGCTCTCCGATCGAGGGAGTTGAAGCTTTCTTT
>TRBV5-1|-|many|TRBJ2-3
CASSNASGARGDTQYF
TGCGCCAGCAGCAACGCCTCAGGGGCGCGCGGAGATACGCAGTATTTT
>TRBV10-3|TRBD1|many|TRBJ2-7
CAISDSGDRGRYEQYF
TGTGCCATCAGTGATAGTGGGGACAGGGGGAGATACGAGCAGTACTTC
>TRBV29-1|TRBD2|-|TRBJ2-7
CSVEGTRATEQYF
TGCAGCGTTGAAGGGACTAGAGCCACCGAGCAGTACTTC
>TRBV28|-|many|TRBJ1-1
CASSSSPPEAFF
TGTGCCAGCAGTTCCTCCCCGCCTGAAGCTTTCTTT
>TRBV29-1|TRBD2|few|TRBJ2-1
CSVDRLAGHNEQFF
TGCAGCGTTGATCGACTAGCGGGACACAATGAGCAGTTCTTC
>TRBV12-3/TRBV12-4|-|many|TRBJ1-1
CASSLNQGSAFF
TGTGCCAGCAGTTTAAACCAGGGCTCAGCTTTCTTT
>TRBV19|TRBD1|few|TRBJ1-6
CASSDDRDSPLHF
TGTGCCAGTAGTGACGACAGGGATTCACCCCTCCACTTT
>TRBV5-4|-|-|TRBJ2-7
CASSLEGDDEQYF
TGTGCCAGCAGCTTGGAGGGGGACGACGAGCAGTACTTC
>TRBV27|TRBD1|-|TRBJ1-1
CASSPIQGANEAFF
TGTGCCAGCAGTCCTATACAGGGGGCGAATGAAGCTTTCTTT
>TRBV5-1|-|many|TRBJ1-6
CASSLESQRSSPLHF
TGCGCCAGCAGCTTGGAGTCCCAGAGAAGTTCACCCCTCCACTTT
>TRBV20-1|-|few|TRBJ2-3
CSARGPYADTQYF
TGCAGTGCTAGAGGTCCATACGCAGATACGCAGTATTTT
>TRBV7-3|TRBD1|few|TRBJ2-3
CASSLTARGRGTDTQYF
TGTGCCAGCAGCTTAACGGCGAGGGGGCGAGGCACAGATACGCAGTATTTT
>TRBV5-1|TRBD2|-|TRBJ2-5
CASSSSGTTQETQYF
TGCGCCAGCAGCTCCTCCGGGACTACCCAAGAGACCCAGTACTTC
>TRBV7-2|TRBD2|-|TRBJ2-2
CASSLEAGAAGELFF
TGTGCCAGCAGCTTAGAGGCGGGAGCTGCTGGGGAGCTGTTTTTT
>TRBV5-6|TRBD2|many|TRBJ2-1
CASSWGPETSGPKQFF
TGTGCCAGCAGCTGGGGGCCGGAGACTAGCGGGCCTAAGCAGTTCTTC
>TRBV19|-|-|TRBJ2-7
CASMGSSKQYF
TGTGCCAGTATGGGGAGTTCTAAGCAGTACTTC
>TRBV20-1|TRBD2|many|TRBJ2-1
CSARDFSGSSYNEQFF
TGCAGTGCTAGAGATTTTAGCGGGAGCTCCTACAATGAGCAGTTCTTC
>TRBV7-2|TRBD2|-|TRBJ2-3
CASSFQPAGSTDTQYF
TGTGCCAGCAGCTTCCAGCCAGCGGGGAGCACAGATACGCAGTATTTT
>TRBV5-1|-|-|TRBJ2-5
CASSSTRKETQYF
TGCGCCAGCAGCTCCACCCGAAAAGAGACCCAGTACTTC
>TRBV10-3|-|few|TRBJ1-2
CAISEGREYGYTF
TGTGCCATCAGTGAGGGGAGGGAGTATGGCTACACCTTC
>TRBV5-4|TRBD1|-|TRBJ2-6
CASSPQGLAGANVLTF
TGTGCCAGCAGCCCACAGGGGTTAGCTGGGGCCAACGTCCTGACTTTC
>TRBV7-2|-|-|TRBJ1-6
CASSSRTADNSPLHF
TGTGCCAGCAGCAGCCGGACAGCGGATAATTCACCCCTCCACTTT
>TRBV24-1|-|-|TRBJ2-1
CATADPNYNEQFF
TGTGCCACCGCTGATCCCAACTACAATGAGCAGTTCTTC